This entry describes one TCR beta chain. Its antigen is currently unknown. This sample was taken from a study of T cell responses to AZD1222 COVID-19 vaccine. General study findings and limits: The donor cohort was predominantly white British with a female majority, and clonal diversity may have been underestimated.

CDR1 and CDR2 (germline): SNHLY, FYNNEI. Trimming took 8 bases from V and 4 from J; bases not matched to a gene: 3. This CDR3 is 12 amino acids long. Sequencing was performed with immunoSEQ multiplex PCR; in TCRdb, only in-frame clones are kept and a portion is missing. Of around 99,000 clones in the sample, approximately 87% were seen once. The material sequenced was peripheral blood, taken 28 days after the second AZD1222 dose. This clonotype was sampled from an adult who received the AZD1222 COVID-19 vaccine. The J gene is TRBJ1-2, the V gene TRBV2; 8 nucleotides line up with TRBD1. Written as DNA, the CDR3 is TGTGCCAGCCTTGGACAGGGCTATGGCTACACCTTC. Its translation is CASLGQGYGYTF.